One sample yielded the 21 T cell receptor beta chains listed below, sequenced in a study of T cell repertoires in cytomegalovirus infection. Via MiXCR, TCRdb re-called the reads, giving one row per CDR3 protein. The sample lists some 150,000 distinct CDR3 sequences, about 6% occurring once. Sequenced: PBMCs. Every receptor here comes from a human donor in good health (CMV status not recorded). Some clones in this sample may be carry-over from other donors' samples.

Many counts were recorded for this clonotype. The chain combines TRBV7-2 with TRBJ2-7, with D possibly called TRBD1 or TRBD2 (5 bases each). Deletions cut 5 bases from V and 3 bases from J, with 17 bases between. There are 15 residues in the CDR3. The germline gives CDR1 SGHTA, CDR2 FQGNSA. The chain's CDR3 is CASSHRGMGHYEQYF. CDR3 DNA: TGTGCCAGCAGCCACCGGGGAATGGGGCACTACGAGCAGTACTTC.

This clonotype was detected ten times or more. This rearrangement joins TRBV28 to TRBJ1-4; the D is unclear. Germline assignment: CDR1 MDHEN and CDR2 SYDVKM. Trimming removed 3 bases at V and 6 bases at J, with 8 bases between. There are 13 residues in the CDR3. CDR3 sequence: CASSFPAYEKLFF. CDR3 DNA: TGTGCCAGCAGTTTCCCGGCCTATGAAAAACTGTTTTTT.

The sample holds many counts of this clonotype. The J gene is TRBJ1-1, the V gene TRBV7-9; D call uncertain. In germline, CDR1 is SEHNR, CDR2 FQNEAQ (reference sequence). Trimming removed 0 bases from V and 1 base from J, with 6 bases in between. The CDR3 has 14 residues. CDR3 coding DNA: TGTGCCAGCAGCTTAGCGATGGCGAACACTGAAGCTTTCTTT. Amino acids: CASSLAMANTEAFF. Full variable domain (remainder filled in from reference TRBV7-9 and TRBJ1-1): DTGVSQNPRHKITKRGQNVTFRCDPISEHNRLYWYRQTLGQGPEFLTYFQNEAQLEKSRLLSDRFSAERPKGSFSTLEIQRTEQGDSAMYLCASSLAMANTEAFFGQGTRLTVV.

J is TRBJ1-1 and V is TRBV3-1; TRBD1 matches 12 bases. The V and J ends lost 0 bases and 4 bases, in that order; junction bases with no gene match: 9. Germline values: CDR1 LGHDT, CDR2 YNNKEL (reference sequence). CDR3 length equals 18 residues. The CDR3 DNA is TGTGCCAGCAGCCAAGATCGTGGGACAGGGGGCGCCGGCACTGAAGCTTTCTTT. Its translation: CASSQDRGTGGAGTEAFF.

In its sample, this clonotype was seen many times. This chain's CDR3 is CASKQGLGYSNQPQHF. The CDR3 DNA follows: TGTGCCAGTAAGCAGGGATTAGGTTATAGCAATCAGCCCCAGCATTTT. V gene TRBV19 combines with J gene TRBJ1-5, with D perhaps matching TRBD1 (5 bases). The CDR3 spans 16 residues. With 7 bases removed from V and 0 bases from J, the gap between germline ends came to 16 bases. Germline assignment: CDR1 LNHDA and CDR2 SQIVND (reference sequence).

This clonotype showed up many times. The genes are TRBV7-6 and TRBJ2-1; D is unresolved. Trimming took off 1 base at V and 4 bases at J, with 11 bases between the two ends. Germline-derived CDR1 and CDR2 are SGHVS and FNYEAQ. The CDR3 covers 15 residues. The CDR3 spells CASSLEAVGYNEQFF. The DNA for the CDR3 is TGTGCCAGCAGCTTAGAGGCAGTGGGGTACAATGAGCAGTTCTTC.

This clonotype appeared a few times. The V and J genes are TRBV2 and TRBJ2-3; 12 bases align to TRBD2. Per the germline V gene, CDR1 is SNHLY and CDR2 is FYNNEI. The CDR3 is 16 residues long. Trimming cost V 7 bases and J 4 bases; bases outside gene matches: 9. This chain's CDR3 is CASNPLSSGGADTQYF. The CDR3 DNA reads TGTGCCAGCAACCCCTTGTCTAGCGGGGGGGCAGATACGCAGTATTTT.

This clonotype came up many times. The rearrangement joins TRBV7-6 to TRBJ2-3; no clear D gene. V was cut by 5 bases and J by 6 bases, with 9 bases left in between. The length of the CDR3 is 12 residues. Germline lookup yields CDR1 SGHVS and CDR2 FNYEAQ. The CDR3 reads CASSRRSDTQYF. The CDR3 DNA reads as TGTGCCAGCAGCAGAAGAAGCGATACGCAGTATTTT. Based on the CDR3 plus reference TRBV7-6 and TRBJ2-3, the full variable domain is GAGVSQSPRYKVTKRGQDVALRCDPISGHVSLYWYRQALGQGPEFLTYFNYEAQQDKSGLPNDRFSAERPEGSISTLTIQRTEQRDSAMYRCASSRRSDTQYFGPGTRLTVL.

This clonotype has at least ten counts. The chain is built from TRBV7-9 and TRBJ1-5; D is uncertain. Trimming shortened V by 8 bases and J by 0 bases, and 8 bases separated the two germline ends. CDR1 is SEHNR and CDR2 is FQNEAQ in the germline V gene (reference sequence). This CDR3 spans 13 amino acids. CDR3 loop: CASESDSNQPQHF. DNA of the CDR3: TGTGCCAGCGAGTCAGATAGCAATCAGCCCCAGCATTTT.

This clonotype was observed at least ten times. The chain is built from TRBV7-9 and TRBJ2-5; unclear D gene. The germline V and J ends were trimmed by 5 bases and 4 bases, with 5 bases remaining between them. The CDR3 spans 11 residues. Germline CDR1 SEHNR, CDR2 FQNEAQ (reference sequence). CDR3 protein: CASSTLETQYF. The CDR3 region has the DNA TGTGCCAGCAGCACCTTAGAGACCCAGTACTTC.

This clonotype was detected ten times or more. The rearrangement uses TRBV28 and TRBJ2-7, with D maybe TRBD1 (5 bases). Germline CDR1 is MDHEN and CDR2 is SYDVKM. V gave up 7 bases and J gave up 0 bases, with 28 bases separating them. The CDR3 has 19 residues. For the CDR3, the DNA is TGTGCCAGCACCCTCCGGACACAAACCGCCAGAAGGAGCTCCTACGAGCAGTACTTC. Translated: CASTLRTQTARRSSYEQYF.

This clonotype was seen ten or more times. The rearrangement joins TRBV7-2 to TRBJ1-4; 8 bases are a match to TRBD1. V trimming: 3 bases; J trimming: 0 bases; junction bases outside the gene matches: 3. Germline lookup yields CDR1 SGHTA and CDR2 FQGNSA. This CDR3 is 16 amino acids long. CDR3 loop: CASSLTGVATNEKLFF. The CDR3 DNA sequence: TGTGCCAGCAGCTTGACAGGGGTTGCAACTAATGAAAAACTGTTTTTT.

A few counts support this clonotype. The chain joins TRBV19 to TRBJ1-1, with 7 positions matching TRBD1. The germline CDR1 and CDR2 sequences are LNHDA and SQIVND (reference sequence). The CDR3 has 16 amino acids. The J segment lost 1 base and the V segment lost 0 bases, leaving 5 bases of the junction unmatched. The CDR3 nucleotides read TGTGCCAGTAGTATAGACGGGGACAGAAAGAACACTGAAGCTTTCTTT. This gives the protein CASSIDGDRKNTEAFF.

This clonotype was detected many times. This sequence joins TRBV7-8 and TRBJ2-5; 11 nucleotides line up with TRBD2. J lost 5 bases, V lost 5 bases, and 10 bases had no gene match. The CDR3 contains 16 residues. Germline-derived CDR1 and CDR2 are SGHVS and FQNEAQ. In DNA, the CDR3 is TGTGCCAGCAGCCAGACTAGCGGGGTTGGGTGGGAGACCCAGTACTTC. Protein product: CASSQTSGVGWETQYF.

This clonotype was counted many times. V is TRBV7-8 and J is TRBJ2-5; D not certain. The length of the CDR3 is 13 residues. With 2 bases removed from V and 7 bases from J, the gap between germline ends came to 11 bases. CDR1 is SGHVS and CDR2 is FQNEAQ in the germline V gene. The CDR3 DNA follows: TGTGCCAGCAGCTTAAGGAGATCCTTGACCCAGTACTTC. This gives the protein CASSLRRSLTQYF.

This clonotype was seen more than once but under ten times. The rearrangement uses TRBV7-2 and TRBJ1-1; weak D call: TRBD1 (5 bases). The ends were cut back, 5 bases at V and 10 bases at J, with 17 bases in the middle. The CDR3 totals 13 residues. Per germline, CDR1 SGHTA and CDR2 FQGNSA. CDR3 amino acids: CASSPTGGERAFF. In DNA form, the CDR3 reads TGTGCCAGCAGCCCCACTGGGGGGGAGAGAGCTTTCTTT.

This clonotype appeared many times. V and J are TRBV11-2 and TRBJ1-1, with TRBD1 identical over 9 bases. The CDR3 runs 14 residues. Per the germline V gene, CDR1 is SGHAT and CDR2 is FQNNGV. The ends lost 5 bases at V and 5 bases at J; junction bases unmatched: 6. CDR3 residues: CASSPNRGLTEAFF. The CDR3, as DNA: TGTGCCAGCAGCCCAAACAGGGGGCTAACTGAAGCTTTCTTT.

The chain is built from TRBV20-1 and TRBJ2-3, with 8 positions matching TRBD2. This CDR3 has 14 amino acids. CDR1 and CDR2 (germline): DFQATT, SNEGSKA (reference sequence). V shed 3 bases and J 6 bases; nucleotides not matched to a gene: 8. The CDR3 DNA reads TGCAGTGCTAGGTCCGGGGGGGGGCTTGATACGCAGTATTTT. It encodes CSARSGGGLDTQYF.

The chain couples TRBV11-2 to TRBJ1-5, with D perhaps TRBD1 (5 bases). This CDR3 spans 14 amino acids. V was shortened by 4 bases and J by 7 bases, with 14 bases between the two germline ends. From germline, CDR1 is SGHAT and CDR2 FQNNGV. The CDR3 sequence is CASSYGDGGQPQHF. As DNA, the CDR3 is TGTGCCAGCAGCTATGGGGACGGCGGGCAGCCCCAGCATTTT.

This clonotype was counted only a few times. The genes are TRBV12-3 or TRBV12-4 and TRBJ1-2; tentatively, D is TRBD1 (6 bases). This CDR3 comprises 12 residues. V shed 5 bases and J shed 2 bases, with 6 bases lying between them. In nucleotides, the CDR3 is TGTGCCAGCAGTACAGGGAACTATGGCTACACCTTC. Amino acid sequence: CASSTGNYGYTF.

In its sample, this clonotype was seen many times. The gene calls are TRBV10-3 and TRBJ1-5; 11 bases fit TRBD1. J was trimmed by 7 bases and V by 2 bases; bases with no gene match: 4. CDR1 is ENHRY and CDR2 is SYGVKD in the germline V gene. This CDR3 region has 15 residues. In nucleotides, the CDR3 is TGTGCCATCAGTGAGCCCGGACAGGGGGCCCAGCCCCAGCATTTT. This encodes CAISEPGQGAQPQHF.